One sample yielded the 26 T cell receptor beta chains listed below, sequenced in a study of blood T cell repertoires in COVID-19. The assay was immunoSEQ multiplex PCR, and TCRdb's table has in-frame clones only and misses some. The sample consists of around 270,000 clones, over 80% of them appearing once. The sample consisted of peripheral blood. The receptor set was obtained from a woman aged 40 to 50 who had recovered from COVID-19.

The V gene is TRBV6-4, the J gene TRBJ1-2; D remains ambiguous. Per germline, CDR1 MRHNA and CDR2 SNTAGT. The CDR3 is 11 amino acids. Trimming took 2 bases from V and 8 from J, leaving 6 bases between them. The CDR3 DNA is TGTGCCAGCAGTGACACTTGGGGCTACACCTTC. This sequence encodes CASSDTWGYTF.

The chain joins TRBV7-9 to TRBJ2-3; a possible D gene is TRBD1 (6 bases). Germline loops: CDR1 SEHNR, CDR2 FQNEAQ (reference sequence). V was cut by 4 bases and J by 4 bases, with 15 bases left in between. The CDR3 is 15 residues long. DNA of the CDR3: TGTGCCAGCAGCTCTCGGACAGAATTCGCAGATACGCAGTATTTT. Translated: CASSSRTEFADTQYF.

This clone has just one count. The rearrangement uses TRBV20-1 and TRBJ2-7; 7 bases line up with TRBD2. Germline-derived CDR1 and CDR2 are DFQATT and SNEGSKA (reference sequence). The V segment lost 5 bases and the J segment 2 bases; nucleotides outside the gene matches: 3. The CDR3 consists of 12 residues. DNA for the CDR3: TGCAGTGCTCGTGGGACTACCTACGAGCAGTACTTC. This translates into CSARGTTYEQYF.

The J gene is TRBJ2-5, the V gene TRBV5-6; 12 bases are a match to TRBD1. The germline CDR1 and CDR2 sequences are SGHDT and YYEEEE. CDR3 length equals 15 residues. The V segment lost 4 bases and the J segment 5 bases; nucleotides outside the gene matches: 6. The CDR3 loop reads CASSLGQGAFETQYF. Written as DNA, the CDR3 is TGTGCCAGCAGCCTGGGACAGGGGGCATTCGAGACCCAGTACTTC.

This chain uses TRBV5-5 with TRBJ1-3; TRBD1 agrees at 8 bases. Trimming cost V 4 bases and J 0 bases; bases outside gene matches: 6. The CDR3 is 16 amino acids. Looked up from germline, CDR1 is SGHKS and CDR2 is YYEKEE (reference sequence). CDR3 sequence reads: CASSAGTGGSGNTIYF. Written as DNA, the CDR3 is TGTGCCAGCAGCGCCGGGACAGGAGGCTCTGGAAACACCATATATTTT.

This rearrangement joins TRBV10-3 to TRBJ1-1, with 7 bases aligning to TRBD1. V gave up 5 bases and J gave up 11 bases; unmatched junction bases: 5. The CDR3 is 11 residues long. Germline values: CDR1 ENHRY, CDR2 SYGVKD. CDR3 in DNA: TGTGCCATCAGTTCGGGACAGAGGGCTTTCTTT. Translation: CAISSGQRAFF.

J is TRBJ2-7 and V is TRBV5-1, with 7 bases that match TRBD1. V shed 3 bases, J shed 0 bases, and the junction held 3 bases outside the gene matches. Germline V gene sequence: CDR1 SGHRS, CDR2 YFSETQ. CDR3 size: 14 residues. For the CDR3, the DNA is TGCGCCAGCAGCTCGGGACAGAGCTCCTACGAGCAGTACTTC. This translates into CASSSGQSSYEQYF.

A word on this clone: A much larger clonotype is one base distant, so this may be a read error. This rearrangement joins TRBV7-9 to TRBJ1-1; possibly TRBD1 for D (5 bases). CDR3 length: 14 residues. Germline CDR1 is SEHNR and CDR2 is FQNEAQ (reference sequence). The V and J ends lost 3 bases and 0 bases respectively, with 8 bases between them. The CDR3: CASSLGGMNTEAFF. Written as DNA, the CDR3 is TGTGCCAGCAGCTTGGGGGGAATGAACACTGAAGCTTTCTTT.

This chain links TRBV14 with TRBJ1-3, with D unresolved. Germline CDR1 SGHDN, CDR2 FVKESK. The CDR3 length is 14 residues. Trimming cost V 6 bases and J 5 bases, with 14 bases left between them. For the CDR3, the DNA is TGTGCCAGCAGGGAGATGGGAGCGAGAAACACCATATATTTT. Translating it yields CASREMGARNTIYF.

The chain is built from TRBV19 and TRBJ2-1; no clear D gene. The length of the CDR3 is 19 residues. The germline V and J ends were trimmed by 1 base and 0 bases, with 19 bases remaining between them. Germline V gene data show CDR1 as LNHDA and CDR2 as SQIVND (reference sequence). The CDR3 protein is CASSIANSNTRFSYNEQFF. CDR3 DNA sequence: TGTGCCAGTAGTATAGCTAACAGTAATACCAGGTTCTCCTACAATGAGCAGTTCTTC.

V gene TRBV7-9 combines with J gene TRBJ1-1; 8 nucleotides match TRBD1. Germline trimming cut 7 bases from V and 1 base from J; bases unmatched to any gene: 5. The CDR3 is 14 amino acids. The germline V gene encodes CDR1 SEHNR and CDR2 FQNEAQ (reference sequence). In nucleotides, the CDR3 is TGTGCCAGCACCACAGGGGGTTCGAACACTGAAGCTTTCTTT. Its translation is CASTTGGSNTEAFF.

The chain has TRBV19 and TRBJ1-5; 9 nucleotides align to TRBD1. Trimming took 4 bases from V and 4 from J; bases not matched to a gene: 5. The CDR3 sequence is 15 residues long. Germline V gene data show CDR1 as LNHDA and CDR2 as SQIVND (reference sequence). CDR3 bases: TGTGCCAGTAGTACGGACAGGGGATCGAATCAGCCCCAGCATTTT. This codes for CASSTDRGSNQPQHF.

The chain couples TRBV7-2 to TRBJ2-5; 10 bases match TRBD2. J lost 1 base, V lost 4 bases, and 6 bases had no gene match. This CDR3 comprises 16 residues. Germline CDR1 and CDR2: SGHTA and FQGNSA. The CDR3 loop is CASSSGLAVAQETQYF. The CDR3 coding sequence is TGTGCCAGCAGCTCCGGACTAGCGGTGGCCCAAGAGACCCAGTACTTC.

For this clone: This sample includes further DNA sequences coding for the same CDR3. This chain links TRBV18 with TRBJ2-2; tentatively, D is TRBD1 (5 bases). V shed 4 bases and J shed 2 bases, with 8 bases lying between them. Germline CDR1 KGHSH, CDR2 LQKENI. There are 14 residues in the CDR3. The CDR3 DNA sequence: TGTGCCAGCTCACGTCAGGGTAACACCGGGGAGCTGTTTTTT. Translated: CASSRQGNTGELFF.

The V gene is TRBV4-1, the J gene TRBJ2-2, with 12 bases that match TRBD2. Germline V gives CDR1 MGHRA, CDR2 YSYEKL. The CDR3 sequence is 15 residues long. V was pared by 5 bases and J by 7 bases, with 5 bases of the junction left unmatched. CDR3 DNA sequence: TGCGCCAGCAGCAGACTAGCGGGGGTAGTCGGGGAGCTGTTTTTT. This gives the protein CASSRLAGVVGELFF.

This chain links TRBV5-5 with TRBJ1-6, with D hard to call. The ends were cut back, 1 base at V and 0 bases at J, with 17 bases in the middle. The CDR3 has 19 amino acids. Looked up from germline, CDR1 is SGHKS and CDR2 is YYEKEE (reference sequence). CDR3 sequence (DNA): TGTGCCAGCAGCTTGAGTCGAGGCCTTTTTACCTCCTATAATTCACCCCTCCACTTT. Translating it yields CASSLSRGLFTSYNSPLHF.

The rearrangement joins TRBV5-4 to TRBJ2-1, with a weak D call TRBD1 (5 bases). The CDR3 covers 16 residues. Germline CDR1 is SGHNT and CDR2 is YYREEE (reference sequence). Trimming removed 0 bases from V and 4 bases from J, with 14 bases in between. The CDR3 protein is CASSLASRQTYNEQFF. CDR3 coding DNA: TGTGCCAGCAGCTTGGCCTCTCGACAGACATACAATGAGCAGTTCTTC.

The V and J genes are TRBV7-9 and TRBJ2-1; D is unclear. V was clipped by 5 bases and J by 0 bases, with 14 bases between them. The germline gives CDR1 SEHNR, CDR2 FQNEAQ (reference sequence). This CDR3 is built from 16 residues. CDR3 nucleotides: TGTGCCAGCAGCCGCTCGCGGATTATCTCCTACAATGAGCAGTTCTTC. Its translation: CASSRSRIISYNEQFF.

The gene calls are TRBV11-2 and TRBJ1-2, with a weak D call TRBD1 (6 bases). CDR3 length: 17 amino acids. CDR1 and CDR2 from the germline V gene are SGHAT and FQNNGV. The ends were cut back, 4 bases at V and 0 bases at J, with 18 bases in the middle. The CDR3 DNA is TGTGCCAGCAGCTCAGGGAGGGGACACAACCCTAACTATGGCTACACCTTC. It specifies CASSSGRGHNPNYGYTF.

The chain uses TRBV5-5 and TRBJ2-1; 12 bases are shared with TRBD1. This CDR3 is built from 19 residues. CDR1 and CDR2 from the germline V gene are SGHKS and YYEKEE (reference sequence). V shed 1 base and J 7 bases; nucleotides not matched to a gene: 15. In nucleotides, the CDR3 is TGTGCCAGCAGCTTGTACATCCTTCCCGGGACAGGGGGCTGGAATGAGCAGTTCTTC. Amino acids: CASSLYILPGTGGWNEQFF. The full variable domain, completed using reference TRBV5-5 and TRBJ2-1, is DAGVTQSPTHLIKTRGQQVTLRCSPISGHKSVSWYQQVLGQGPQFIFQYYEKEERGRGNFPDRFSARQFPNYSSELNVNALLLGDSALYLCASSLYILPGTGGWNEQFFGPGTRLTVL.

This clone was observed once. This sequence joins TRBV7-3 and TRBJ2-1; tentatively, D is TRBD1 (6 bases). Germline V CDR1 and CDR2: SGHTA, FQGTGA. Deletions cut 5 bases from V and 6 bases from J, with 11 bases between. This CDR3 region has 13 residues. CDR3 sequence reads: CASSKDSFNEQFF. In DNA, the CDR3 is TGTGCCAGCAGCAAGGACAGCTTCAATGAGCAGTTCTTC. The full variable domain, with the rest looked up from reference TRBV7-3 and TRBJ2-1, is GAGVSQTPSNKVTEKGKYVELRCDPISGHTALYWYRQSLGQGPEFLIYFQGTGAADDSGLPNDRFFAVRPEGSVSTLKIQRTERGDSAVYLCASSKDSFNEQFFGPGTRLTVL.

V is TRBV3-1 (or the pseudogene TRBV3-2) and J is TRBJ2-2, with D maybe TRBD2 (5 bases). With 4 bases removed from V and 4 bases from J, the gap between germline ends came to 7 bases. CDR3 length: 13 residues. Germline V gene lookup returns CDR1 LGHDT and CDR2 YNNKEL (reference sequence). CDR3 DNA: TGTGCCAGCAGCCCAGGAGGCACCGGGGAGCTGTTTTTT. Its protein product is CASSPGGTGELFF.

This clone was recorded only once. The rearrangement links TRBV5-1 to TRBJ1-6; 10 positions match TRBD1. Trimming cost V 4 bases and J 7 bases; bases outside gene matches: 8. The CDR3 runs to 16 residues. Germline lookup yields CDR1 SGHRS and CDR2 YFSETQ. CDR3 sequence (DNA): TGCGCCAGCAGCACCGGGGACAGGGGTGCCAATTCACCCCTCCACTTT. Translation gives CASSTGDRGANSPLHF.

The chain couples TRBV30 to TRBJ1-6, with TRBD1 as a possible D gene (5 bases). The V gene lost 7 bases and the J gene lost 14 bases, with 18 bases spanning the gap. The CDR3 loop spans 12 amino acids. From germline, CDR1 is GTSNPN and CDR2 SVGIG (reference sequence). The CDR3 loop reads CASTKTGSALHF. The CDR3 bases are TGTGCCTCGACGAAAACAGGTAGTGCCCTCCACTTT.

The genes are TRBV5-1 and TRBJ1-3; D remains unclear. Germline V CDR1 and CDR2: SGHRS, YFSETQ. This CDR3 comprises 13 residues. V lost 5 bases to trimming and J lost 2 bases, with 8 bases between them. DNA of the CDR3: TGCGCCAGCAGTGGAGAACCTGGAAACACCATATATTTT. It codes for CASSGEPGNTIYF.

There are a few counts of this clone. The same CDR3 is also encoded by other DNA sequences in this sample. The chain couples TRBV7-9 to TRBJ1-6, with a weak D call TRBD1 (6 bases). CDR3 size: 13 residues. The V gene lost 5 bases and the J gene lost 7 bases, with 9 bases spanning the gap. Germline-derived CDR1 and CDR2 are SEHNR and FQNEAQ (reference sequence). For the CDR3, the DNA is TGTGCCAGCAGCCGAGGACAGAATTCACCCCTCCACTTT. This translates into CASSRGQNSPLHF.